These 6 T cell receptor beta chains came from one sample sequenced in a study of shared clonotypes between healthy human individuals. Some clones are missing from TCRdb's copy, which holds only in-frame ones; the method was immunoSEQ multiplex PCR. The sample has around 990,000 clones, about 72% seen once. Source material: memory CD4+ T cells from PBMCs. Subset defined: CD45RA-negative fraction. These receptors all stem from a man aged 18 to 30 in good health. Some clones in this sample may be carry-over from other donors' samples.

The chain joins TRBV15 to TRBJ1-2, with D hard to call. The germline CDR1 and CDR2 sequences are LNHNV and YYDKDF (reference sequence). V was pared by 0 bases and J by 8 bases, with 16 bases between. The CDR3 covers 15 residues. CDR3 bases: TGTGCCACCAGCAGAGACGGTAATGGGATCTGGGGCTACACCTTC. Translation: CATSRDGNGIWGYTF.

The chain recombines TRBV2 with TRBJ2-7; D ambiguous. CDR1 is SNHLY, CDR2 FYNNEI, per germline. Trimming took off 8 bases at V and 2 bases at J, with 7 bases between the two ends. This CDR3 has 11 amino acids. The DNA of the CDR3 is TGTGCCAGCCGGGCAGCCTACGAGCAGTACTTC. Encoded protein: CASRAAYEQYF.

This clone was seen only once. The chain uses TRBV14 and TRBJ2-2; D is unresolved. Deletions cut 4 bases from V and 4 bases from J, with 1 base between. There are 11 residues in the CDR3. The V gene's germline CDR1 is SGHDN and CDR2 FVKESK. The CDR3 loop is CASSRTGELFF. CDR3 coding DNA: TGTGCCAGCAGCCGCACCGGGGAGCTGTTTTTT.

The J gene is TRBJ1-1, the V gene TRBV28, with no clear D. The CDR3 is 11 amino acids. The V end was cut by 8 bases, the J end by 3 bases, with 7 bases between. CDR1 is MDHEN and CDR2 is SYDVKM in the germline V gene. DNA for the CDR3: TGTGCCAGCTGCTCGGACACTGAAGCTTTCTTT. Translation: CASCSDTEAFF.

The chain links TRBV11-2 to TRBJ2-1; TRBD2 matches at 8 bases. The trim removed 5 bases at V and 8 bases at J, leaving 17 bases unmatched. Germline V gene data show CDR1 as SGHAT and CDR2 as FQNNGV. This CDR3 spans 17 amino acids. DNA for the CDR3: TGTGCCAGCAGCCCCCTCCCGGGGACTAGTCGAGGGGATGAGCAGTTCTTC. Protein: CASSPLPGTSRGDEQFF. The complete variable domain, with remaining parts taken from reference TRBV11-2 and TRBJ2-1, reads EAGVAQSPRYKIIEKRQSVAFWCNPISGHATLYWYQQILGQGPKLLIQFQNNGVVDDSQLPKDRFSAERLKGVDSTLKIQPAKLEDSAVYLCASSPLPGTSRGDEQFFGPGTRLTVL.

The CDR3 spells CASSQGILELADTQYF. In DNA, the CDR3 is TGCGCCAGCAGCCAAGGTATTTTGGAACTAGCGGATACGCAGTATTTT. The gene calls are TRBV4-3 and TRBJ2-3; 7 bases are shared with TRBD2. The CDR3 loop spans 16 amino acids. V shed 1 base, J shed 6 bases, and the junction held 10 bases outside the gene matches. The germline CDR1 and CDR2 sequences are LGHNA and YSLEER.